One sample yielded the 21 T cell receptor beta chains listed below, sequenced in a study of T-cell memory formation after mild COVID-19. TCRdb reanalysed the 5' RACE reads using MiXCR and keeps one entry per CDR3 protein. The table has hundreds of thousands of distinct CDR3 sequences, roughly 20% seen once; the top ten hold around 9.2%. The sample was PBMCs or a T cell subset sorted from them (not recorded which). The receptors shown here come from an adult woman who had mild COVID-19 (a few samples of this study predate the infection). Cell type and time point are not known.

This clonotype was seen a handful of times. The rearrangement uses TRBV12-3 or TRBV12-4 and TRBJ2-2; no reliable D call. The CDR3 is 13 amino acids. V lost 1 base, J lost 6 bases, and 6 bases lay in between. The CDR3 region has the DNA TGTGCCAGCAGTTTAGGTCTATCCGGGGAGCTGTTTTTT. Its protein product is CASSLGLSGELFF.

The rearrangement links TRBV20-1 to TRBJ2-3, with unresolved D. The V end was cut by 1 base, the J end by 0 bases, with 5 bases between. The length of the CDR3 is 13 residues. Germline V gives CDR1 DFQATT, CDR2 SNEGSKA (reference sequence). CDR3 coding DNA: TGCAGTGCTAGAGGTGGTAGCACAGATACGCAGTATTTT. Amino acid sequence: CSARGGSTDTQYF.

The chain uses TRBV7-3 and TRBJ2-5; TRBD2 matches 9 bases. The V and J ends lost 5 bases and 1 base, in that order; junction bases with no gene match: 20. Germline lookup yields CDR1 SGHTA and CDR2 FQGTGA. The CDR3 is made up of 20 amino acids. CDR3 sequence: CASSGGLRGLAHGGQETQYF. Written as DNA, the CDR3 is TGTGCCAGCAGCGGCGGGCTCCGGGGACTAGCTCATGGGGGCCAAGAGACCCAGTACTTC. Combining the CDR3 with reference TRBV7-3 and TRBJ2-5 gives the whole variable domain GAGVSQTPSNKVTEKGKYVELRCDPISGHTALYWYRQSLGQGPEFLIYFQGTGAADDSGLPNDRFFAVRPEGSVSTLKIQRTERGDSAVYLCASSGGLRGLAHGGQETQYFGPGTRLLVL.

This clonotype was picked up a small number of times. V usage is TRBV18 and J usage is TRBJ1-1; the D is unclear. Trimming took 1 base from V and 4 from J, leaving 7 bases between them. This CDR3 is built from 13 residues. Looked up from germline, CDR1 is KGHSH and CDR2 is LQKENI. CDR3 DNA: TGTGCCAGCTCACCACAGGAAGCCACTGAAGCTTTCTTT. Amino acid sequence: CASSPQEATEAFF.

This clonotype was observed a handful of times. The rearrangement links TRBV7-6 to TRBJ2-5, with 7 positions matching TRBD1. Germline loops: CDR1 SGHVS, CDR2 FNYEAQ. J lost 1 base, V lost 5 bases, and 7 bases had no gene match. The CDR3 consists of 15 residues. For the CDR3, the DNA is TGTGCCAGCAGCCAAAAGGGACAGTCCCAAGAGACCCAGTACTTC. Amino acids: CASSQKGQSQETQYF.

The DNA for the CDR3 is TGTGCCAGCAGCGTAGTTTTGGACAGGGTTGACACTGAAGCTTTCTTT. Amino acid sequence: CASSVVLDRVDTEAFF. The V and J genes are TRBV9 and TRBJ1-1, with 8 bases lining up with TRBD1. The germline V gene has CDR1 SGDLS and CDR2 YYNGEE. This CDR3 is 16 amino acids long. V was pared by 0 bases and J by 3 bases, with 7 bases of the junction left unmatched. Looking up the rest from reference TRBV9 and TRBJ1-1 gives the full variable domain: DSGVTQTPKHLITATGQRVTLRCSPRSGDLSVYWYQQSLDQGLQFLIQYYNGEERAKGNILERFSAQQFPDLHSELNLSSLELGDSALYFCASSVVLDRVDTEAFFGQGTRLTVV.

The chain has TRBV27 and TRBJ2-7, with a tentative D call TRBD1 (5 bases). CDR3 size: 13 residues. V lost 3 bases, J lost 8 bases, and 14 bases lay in between. Germline V gives CDR1 MNHEY, CDR2 SMNVEV (reference sequence). DNA of the CDR3: TGTGCCAGCAGTTTTGGGGCTGTTGTAAAGCAGTACTTC. Translating gives CASSFGAVVKQYF.

This clonotype has just a few counts. The rearrangement links TRBV5-6 to TRBJ2-3; D is uncertain. The length of the CDR3 is 14 residues. Germline V CDR1 and CDR2: SGHDT, YYEEEE. Trimming removed 1 base from V and 8 bases from J, with 14 bases in between. CDR3 amino acids: CASSLIEGYRTQYF. CDR3 nucleotide sequence: TGTGCCAGCAGCTTGATTGAAGGGTATCGTACGCAGTATTTT.

This clonotype was counted only a few times. The chain combines TRBV7-2 with TRBJ1-2; perhaps TRBD1 as D (5 bases). CDR1 and CDR2 from the germline V gene are SGHTA and FQGNSA. Trimming removed 2 bases from V and 4 bases from J, with 14 bases in between. This CDR3 has 15 residues. CDR3 DNA sequence: TGTGCCAGCAGCTTAACGGGGGGACCCTTCTATGGCTACACCTTC. As protein: CASSLTGGPFYGYTF.

The chain has TRBV7-9 and TRBJ1-1; 8 bases are shared with TRBD1. CDR1 and CDR2 (germline): SEHNR, FQNEAQ (reference sequence). The CDR3 is 14 residues long. J was trimmed by 5 bases and V by 8 bases; bases with no gene match: 10. CDR3 residues: CASGPWTGRTEAFF. The CDR3 coding sequence is TGTGCCAGCGGACCTTGGACAGGGCGGACTGAAGCTTTCTTT.

A few counts support this clonotype. The chain employs TRBV18 and TRBJ1-1, with a weak D call TRBD1 (5 bases). Trimming stripped 0 bases from V and 0 bases from J, with 14 bases between. Germline V lookup: CDR1 KGHSH, CDR2 LQKENI. The CDR3 covers 17 residues. DNA of the CDR3: TGTGCCAGCTCACCACCGGGGCAGAGAACTTTGAACACTGAAGCTTTCTTT. It translates to CASSPPGQRTLNTEAFF. Full variable domain (remainder filled in from reference TRBV18 and TRBJ1-1): NAGVMQNPRHLVRRRGQEARLRCSPMKGHSHVYWYRQLPEEGLKFMVYLQKENIIDESGMPKERFSAEFPKEGPSILRIQQVVRGDSAAYFCASSPPGQRTLNTEAFFGQGTRLTVV.

The J gene is TRBJ2-4, the V gene TRBV3-1, with a possible D match to TRBD1 (5 bases). The V end was cut by 8 bases, the J end by 0 bases, with 20 bases between. The CDR3 is 17 amino acids. Germline assignment: CDR1 LGHDT and CDR2 YNNKEL (reference sequence). Written as DNA, the CDR3 is TGTGCCAGCGGAGAACAGGTCTCCTCTCCAGCCAAAAACATTCAGTACTTC. Amino acid sequence: CASGEQVSSPAKNIQYF.

V is TRBV12-3 or TRBV12-4 and J is TRBJ2-2; D possibly corresponds to TRBD2 (6 bases). The CDR3 is made up of 14 amino acids. V lost 5 bases and J 6 bases, leaving 13 bases between the germline ends. The CDR3 coding sequence is TGTGCCAGCAGTATGAAGTGGGGGGCCGGGGAGCTGTTTTTT. This codes for CASSMKWGAGELFF.

This clonotype was detected only a few times. The V and J genes are TRBV15 and TRBJ2-5; D gene uncertain. The CDR3 is 11 residues long. Between the trimmed V and J ends, which lost 6 bases and 2 bases, there was a span of 4 bases. Germline CDR1 LNHNV, CDR2 YYDKDF (reference sequence). As DNA, the CDR3 is TGTGCCACCAGTAAACAAGAGACCCAGTACTTC. Its protein product is CATSKQETQYF.

The chain employs TRBV12-3 or TRBV12-4 and TRBJ1-3; 9 positions match TRBD1. The CDR3 is 15 residues long. J was trimmed by 4 bases and V by 6 bases; bases with no gene match: 7. CDR3 residues: CASSSRQGVGNTIYF. The CDR3 bases are TGTGCCAGCAGCTCCAGACAGGGGGTCGGAAACACCATATATTTT.

This clonotype was seen a few times. This chain's CDR3 is CASSEMGGLANYGYTF. CDR3 coding DNA: TGTGCCAGCAGTGAAATGGGTGGGCTGGCTAACTATGGCTACACCTTC. V usage is TRBV2 and J usage is TRBJ1-2, with unresolved D. Germline lookup yields CDR1 SNHLY and CDR2 FYNNEI. The germline V and J ends were trimmed by 2 bases and 0 bases, with 13 bases remaining between them. CDR3 length: 16 residues. The variable domain in full, with the rest retrieved from reference TRBV2 and TRBJ1-2, is EPEVTQTPSHQVTQMGQEVILRCVPISNHLYFYWYRQILGQKVEFLVSFYNNEISEKSEIFDDQFSVERPDGSNFTLKIRSTKLEDSAMYFCASSEMGGLANYGYTFGSGTRLTVV.

J is TRBJ1-2 and V is TRBV7-9, with D tentatively TRBD1 (5 bases). The CDR3 contains 13 residues. V was shortened by 6 bases and J by 5 bases, with 13 bases between the two germline ends. Germline assignment: CDR1 SEHNR and CDR2 FQNEAQ (reference sequence). Here the CDR3 reads CASSPGPRYGYTF. DNA for the CDR3: TGTGCCAGCAGTCCAGGGCCGCGGTATGGCTACACCTTC.

The CDR3 DNA sequence: TGTGCCAGCAGTCGTACAGGGGGCTGGAATTCACCCCTCCACTTT. Encoded protein: CASSRTGGWNSPLHF. This chain uses TRBV27 with TRBJ1-6; 9 bases align to TRBD1. Losses at the gene ends were 5 bases for V and 7 bases for J; bases not matched to a gene: 6. This CDR3 contains 15 residues. Germline V CDR1 and CDR2: MNHEY, SMNVEV (reference sequence).

This clonotype has at least ten counts. The chain joins TRBV20-1 to TRBJ2-4, with TRBD2 matching 7 bases. Trimming took 0 bases from V and 2 from J; bases not matched to a gene: 7. This CDR3 is built from 16 residues. Germline values: CDR1 DFQATT, CDR2 SNEGSKA (reference sequence). CDR3 coding DNA: TGCAGTGCTAGAGATGGGCGGGGGTGGACCAAAAACATTCAGTACTTC. Residues: CSARDGRGWTKNIQYF.

V and J are TRBV15 and TRBJ2-3; TRBD1 matches 7 bases. The CDR3 is 15 residues long. The germline V gene encodes CDR1 LNHNV and CDR2 YYDKDF (reference sequence). The V gene end was trimmed by 4 bases and the J gene end by 2 bases; junction bases not matched to a gene: 6. CDR3 residues: CATSKGRGNTDTQYF. The CDR3 bases are TGTGCCACCAGCAAAGGCAGGGGGAACACAGATACGCAGTATTTT.

This chain connects TRBV6-1 to TRBJ1-1; D ambiguous. Trimming shortened V by 1 base and J by 5 bases, and 11 bases separated the two germline ends. The CDR3 length is 14 residues. CDR1 MNHNS and CDR2 SASEGT come from the germline V gene. The CDR3 loop reads CASSEVQERTEAFF. In nucleotides, the CDR3 is TGTGCCAGCAGTGAAGTCCAGGAACGAACTGAAGCTTTCTTT.